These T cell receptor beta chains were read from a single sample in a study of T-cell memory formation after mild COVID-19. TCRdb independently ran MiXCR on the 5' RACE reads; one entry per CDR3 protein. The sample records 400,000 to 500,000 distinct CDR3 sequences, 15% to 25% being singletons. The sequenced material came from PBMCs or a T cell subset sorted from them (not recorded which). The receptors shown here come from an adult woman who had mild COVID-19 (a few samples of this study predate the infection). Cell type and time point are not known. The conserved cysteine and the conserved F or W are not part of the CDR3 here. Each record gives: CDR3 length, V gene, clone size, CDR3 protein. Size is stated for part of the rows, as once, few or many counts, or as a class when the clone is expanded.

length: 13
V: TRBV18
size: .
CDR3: ASSETGTGDTEAF

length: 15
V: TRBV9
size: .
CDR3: ASSVETSGRRAAEQF

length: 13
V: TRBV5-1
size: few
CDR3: ASTFPGQGTDTQY

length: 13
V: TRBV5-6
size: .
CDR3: ASSGAGREYNEQF

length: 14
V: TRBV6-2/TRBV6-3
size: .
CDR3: ASTLTSGPPAGELF

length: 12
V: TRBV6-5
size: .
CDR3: ASSYGGMNTEAF

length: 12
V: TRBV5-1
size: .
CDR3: ASSQGGYSYEQY

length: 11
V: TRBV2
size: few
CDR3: ASSVKVGETQY

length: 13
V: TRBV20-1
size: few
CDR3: SAIREPGAWDEQF

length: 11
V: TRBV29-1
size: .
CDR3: SVDRGRADTQY

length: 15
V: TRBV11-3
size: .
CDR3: ASSLAPAGTGTDTQY

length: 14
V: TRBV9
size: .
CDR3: ASSVEGTRSYNEQF

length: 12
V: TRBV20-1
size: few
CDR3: SARRKDSGNTIY

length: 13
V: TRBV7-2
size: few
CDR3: ASSYSGGARDTQY

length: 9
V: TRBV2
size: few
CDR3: ARGLAAEQY

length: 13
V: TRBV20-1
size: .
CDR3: SATTWGASLTEAF

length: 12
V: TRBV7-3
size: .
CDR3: ASSPTGSQDGYT

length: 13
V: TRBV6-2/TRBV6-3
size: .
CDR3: ASSYLPSGTGELF

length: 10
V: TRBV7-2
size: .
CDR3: ASSYPAGPQY

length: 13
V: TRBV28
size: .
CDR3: ASRSTGRGANVLT

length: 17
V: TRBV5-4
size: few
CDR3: ASSDPGTGFFKGSYEQY

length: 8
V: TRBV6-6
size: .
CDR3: ASSLRQVS

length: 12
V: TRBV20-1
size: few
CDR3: SARDFATRMPQY

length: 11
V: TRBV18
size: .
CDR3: AASPGLGNTIY

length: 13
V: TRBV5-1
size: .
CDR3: ASSFSGIGVNEQF

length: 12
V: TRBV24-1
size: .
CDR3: ATSDLGANYGYT

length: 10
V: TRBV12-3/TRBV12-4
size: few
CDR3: ASRRTAGTQY

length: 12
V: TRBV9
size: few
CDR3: ASSAPSGANVLT

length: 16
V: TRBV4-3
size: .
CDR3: ASSQGRLLTDWGETQY

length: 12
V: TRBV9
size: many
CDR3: ASSVGLLADTQY

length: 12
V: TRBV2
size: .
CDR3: ASSGVEEPYEQY

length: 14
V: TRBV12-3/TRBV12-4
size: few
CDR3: ASSPSGGSGNQPQH

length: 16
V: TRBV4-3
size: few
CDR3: ASSQTWGRQALTDEAF

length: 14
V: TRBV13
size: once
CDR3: ASSLFEGSGANVLT

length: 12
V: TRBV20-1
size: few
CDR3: SAALAGGPDTQY

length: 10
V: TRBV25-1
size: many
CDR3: ASSDHTGELF

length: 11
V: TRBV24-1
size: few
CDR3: ATSDYLTGEQY

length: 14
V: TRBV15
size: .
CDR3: ATSRGLSGRSYEQY

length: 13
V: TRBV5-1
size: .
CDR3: ASSLRVSLNTEAF

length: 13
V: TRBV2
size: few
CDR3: ASSEVPGGYNEQF

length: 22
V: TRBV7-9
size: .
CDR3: ASSPSLSPSGSRESAGKPHEQY

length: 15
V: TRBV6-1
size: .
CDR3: ASSVGRGTTPGDTQY

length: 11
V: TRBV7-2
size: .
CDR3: ASSSGSHYGYT

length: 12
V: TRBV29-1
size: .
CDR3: SVGWLDVGNEQF

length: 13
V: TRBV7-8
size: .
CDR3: ASSLVRTTSLEQY

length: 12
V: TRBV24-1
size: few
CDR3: ATRGDQSTDTQY

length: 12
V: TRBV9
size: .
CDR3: ASSRRQGGEKLF

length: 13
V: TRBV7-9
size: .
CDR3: ASKPSTGGAVDAF

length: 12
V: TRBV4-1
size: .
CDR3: ASSQRTSSNEQF

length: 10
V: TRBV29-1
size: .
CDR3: SVEPRGAGYT

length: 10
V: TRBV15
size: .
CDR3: ATSRGPGEQY

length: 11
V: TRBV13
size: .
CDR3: ASSLEEYHEAF

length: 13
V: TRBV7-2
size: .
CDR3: ASSLVGGANTEAF

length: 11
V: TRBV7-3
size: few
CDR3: ASSFGLQGTQY